This T cell receptor beta chain was sequenced for a study of shared clonotypes between healthy human individuals. Evenly divided among several immunoSEQ plates was the genomic DNA of each subset. Template amounts of about 270 ng DNA, roughly 28,000 T cell genomes, were employed in unsorted PBMC replicate PCRs. Some clones are missing from TCRdb's copy, which holds only in-frame ones; the method was immunoSEQ multiplex PCR. The data hold 470,000 or so clones, with 60% to 80% observed a single time. The CDR3 covers 16 residues. From germline, CDR1 is SGHRS and CDR2 YFSETQ. V lost 4 bases to trimming and J lost 4 bases; unmatched junction nucleotides: 10.

The sequence derives from a woman aged 40 to 50 in good health. Some clones in this sample may be carry-over from other donors' samples. V gene TRBV5-1 combines with J gene TRBJ2-1; 8 nucleotides match TRBD1. The sample taken for sequencing was PBMCs. CDR3 sequence: CASSLLGDRSYNEQFF. CDR3 nucleotides: TGCGCCAGCAGCCTGCTTGGGGACAGGTCATACAATGAGCAGTTCTTC. The full variable domain, its missing parts supplied by reference TRBV5-1 and TRBJ2-1, is KAGVTQTPRYLIKTRGQQVTLSCSPISGHRSVSWYQQTPGQGLQFLFEYFSETQRNKGNFPGRFSGRQFSNSRSEMNVSTLELGDSALYLCASSLLGDRSYNEQFFGPGTRLTVL.